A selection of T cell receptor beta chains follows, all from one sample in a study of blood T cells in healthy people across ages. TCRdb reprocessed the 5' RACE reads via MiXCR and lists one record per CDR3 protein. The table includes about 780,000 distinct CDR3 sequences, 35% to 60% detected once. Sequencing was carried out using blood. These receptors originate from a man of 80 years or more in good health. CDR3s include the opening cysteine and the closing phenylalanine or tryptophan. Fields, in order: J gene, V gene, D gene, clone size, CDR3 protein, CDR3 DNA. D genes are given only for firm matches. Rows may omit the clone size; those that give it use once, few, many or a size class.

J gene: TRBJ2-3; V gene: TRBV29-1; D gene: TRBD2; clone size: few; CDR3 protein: CSGVGNAGGTDTQYF; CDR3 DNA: TGCAGCGGCGTTGGGAATGCGGGAGGCACAGATACGCAGTATTTT
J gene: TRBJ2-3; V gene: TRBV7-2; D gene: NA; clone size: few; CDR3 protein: CASSRVGAADTQYF; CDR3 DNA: TGTGCCAGCTCGAGGGTAGGGGCAGCAGATACGCAGTATTTT
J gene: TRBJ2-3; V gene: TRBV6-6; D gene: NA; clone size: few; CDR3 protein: CASSYEGTQYF; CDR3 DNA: TGTGCCAGCAGTTACGAGGGTACGCAGTATTTT
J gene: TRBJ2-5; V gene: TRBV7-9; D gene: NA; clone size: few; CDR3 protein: CASSFEGLAAETQYF; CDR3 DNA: TGTGCCAGCAGCTTTGAGGGTCTGGCAGCCGAGACCCAGTACTTC
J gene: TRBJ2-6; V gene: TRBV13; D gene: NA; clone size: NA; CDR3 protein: CASSLAATSGANVLTF; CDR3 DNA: TGTGCCAGCAGCTTGGCAGCCACCTCTGGGGCCAACGTCCTGACTTTC
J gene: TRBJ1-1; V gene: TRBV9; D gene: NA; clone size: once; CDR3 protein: CASSVAAGMNTEAFF; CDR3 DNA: TGTGCCAGCAGCGTAGCGGCAGGAATGAACACTGAAGCTTTCTTT
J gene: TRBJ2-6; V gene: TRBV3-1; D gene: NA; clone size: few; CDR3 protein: CASSQGLQQGYAGANVLTF; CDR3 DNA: TGTGCCAGCAGCCAAGGTCTCCAACAGGGCTACGCTGGGGCCAACGTCCTGACTTTC
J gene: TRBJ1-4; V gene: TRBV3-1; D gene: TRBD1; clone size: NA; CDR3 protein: CASSQGDRGANEKLFF; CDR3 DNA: TGTGCCAGCAGCCAAGGGGACAGGGGGGCCAATGAAAAACTGTTTTTT
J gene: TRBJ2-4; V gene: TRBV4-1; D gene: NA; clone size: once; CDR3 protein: CASSLQGGAKNIQYF; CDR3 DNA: TGCGCCAGCAGCCTCCAAGGAGGAGCCAAAAACATTCAGTACTTC
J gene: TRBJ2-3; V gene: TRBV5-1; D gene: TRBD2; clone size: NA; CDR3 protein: CASSAWSSGRRGTQYF; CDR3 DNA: TGCGCCAGCAGCGCCTGGAGTAGCGGGAGGCGAGGTACGCAGTATTTT
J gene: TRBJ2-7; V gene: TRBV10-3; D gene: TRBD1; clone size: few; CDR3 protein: CAISWDRGYEQYF; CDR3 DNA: TGTGCCATCAGCTGGGACAGGGGCTACGAGCAGTACTTC
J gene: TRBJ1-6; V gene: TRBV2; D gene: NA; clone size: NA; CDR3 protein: CASKPQGVNFNSPLHF; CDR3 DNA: TGTGCCAGCAAACCGCAGGGTGTAAACTTTAATTCACCCCTCCACTTT
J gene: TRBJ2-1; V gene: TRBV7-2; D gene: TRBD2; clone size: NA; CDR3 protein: CASSLTSGSTYDEQFF; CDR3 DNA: TGTGCCAGCAGCTTAACTAGCGGGAGCACCTACGATGAGCAGTTCTTC
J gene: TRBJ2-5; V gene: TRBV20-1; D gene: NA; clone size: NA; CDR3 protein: CSAKSGLSRETQYF; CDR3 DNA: TGCAGTGCTAAATCAGGACTTTCGAGAGAGACCCAGTACTTC
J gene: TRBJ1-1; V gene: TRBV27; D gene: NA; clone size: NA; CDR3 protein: CASSGPGGWKAFF; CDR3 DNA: TGTGCCAGCAGCGGACCGGGGGGGTGGAAAGCTTTCTTT
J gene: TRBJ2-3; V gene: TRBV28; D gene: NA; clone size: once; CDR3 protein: CASSPATMSSVDTQYF; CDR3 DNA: TGTGCCAGCAGTCCAGCTACAATGTCGTCAGTCGATACGCAGTATTTT
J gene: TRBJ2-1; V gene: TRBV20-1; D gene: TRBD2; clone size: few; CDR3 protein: CSASGSSGFRGNEQFF; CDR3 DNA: TGCAGTGCTAGCGGGTCTAGCGGGTTTCGGGGCAATGAGCAGTTCTTC
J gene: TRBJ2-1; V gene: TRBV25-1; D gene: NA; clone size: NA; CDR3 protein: CASSGGVGPSEQFF; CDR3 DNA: TGTGCCAGCAGTGGAGGGGTCGGTCCTTCGGAGCAGTTCTTC
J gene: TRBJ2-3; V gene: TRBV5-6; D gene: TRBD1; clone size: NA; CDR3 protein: CASSLKRGTGKRTDTQYF; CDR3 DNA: TGTGCCAGCAGCTTAAAAAGAGGGACAGGGAAACGGACAGATACGCAGTATTTT
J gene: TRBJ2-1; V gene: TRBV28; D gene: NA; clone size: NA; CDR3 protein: CASSSITEQFF; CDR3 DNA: TGTGCCAGCAGTTCCATAACTGAGCAGTTCTTC
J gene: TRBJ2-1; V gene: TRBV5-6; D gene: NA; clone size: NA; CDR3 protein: CASSFRGPHNEQFF; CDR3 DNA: TGTGCCAGCAGCTTTAGAGGCCCGCACAATGAGCAGTTCTTC
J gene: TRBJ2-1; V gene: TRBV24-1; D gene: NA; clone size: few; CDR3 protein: CATSDANQIQETQFF; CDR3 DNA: TGTGCCACCAGTGATGCCAACCAGATCCAAGAGACCCAGTTCTTC
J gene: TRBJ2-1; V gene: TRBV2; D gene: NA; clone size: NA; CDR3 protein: CASNPDRDNEQFF; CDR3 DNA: TGTGCCAGCAATCCGGACAGAGACAATGAGCAGTTCTTC
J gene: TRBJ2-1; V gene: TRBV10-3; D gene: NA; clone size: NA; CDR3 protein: CAIGANEQFF; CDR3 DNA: TGTGCCATCGGCGCAAATGAGCAGTTCTTC
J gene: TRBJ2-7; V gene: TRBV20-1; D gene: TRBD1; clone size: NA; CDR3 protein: CSARDQGTGNYEQYF; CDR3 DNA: TGCAGTGCTAGAGATCAAGGGACAGGCAACTACGAGCAGTACTTC
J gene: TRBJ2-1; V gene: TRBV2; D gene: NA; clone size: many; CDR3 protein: CASIAQLRNNEQFF; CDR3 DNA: TGTGCCAGCATCGCCCAACTACGGAATAATGAGCAGTTCTTC